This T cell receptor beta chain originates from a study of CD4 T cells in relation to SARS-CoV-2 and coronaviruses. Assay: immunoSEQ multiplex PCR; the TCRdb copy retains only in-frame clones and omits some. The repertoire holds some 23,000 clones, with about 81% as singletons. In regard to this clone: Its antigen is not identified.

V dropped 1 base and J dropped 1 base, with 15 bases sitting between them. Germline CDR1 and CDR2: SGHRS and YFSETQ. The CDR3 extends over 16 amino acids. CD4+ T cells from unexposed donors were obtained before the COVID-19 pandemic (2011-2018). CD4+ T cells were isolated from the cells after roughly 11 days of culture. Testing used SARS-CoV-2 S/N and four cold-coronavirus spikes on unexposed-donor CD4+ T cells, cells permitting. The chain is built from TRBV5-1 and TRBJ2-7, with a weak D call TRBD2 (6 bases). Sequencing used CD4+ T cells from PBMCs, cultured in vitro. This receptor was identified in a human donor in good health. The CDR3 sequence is CASSLRGTAVSYEQYF. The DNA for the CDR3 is TGCGCCAGCAGCTTGCGGGGGACTGCAGTTTCCTACGAGCAGTACTTC.